This TCR beta chain was profiled in a study of T cell responses to AZD1222 COVID-19 vaccine. Study observations and caveats: It was only 6 or 7 AZD1222 recipients who were seropositive at baseline. Vaccine-associated CD4 TCRs ranged over spike, dominating at 160-218 and 743-854.

Assay used: immunoSEQ multiplex PCR; TCRdb lists only in-frame clones, some missing. This sample has some 100,000 clones, with around 90% found just once. As to this clone: Its antigen is unidentified.

This receptor was identified in an adult in good health. The input for sequencing was peripheral blood, taken on day 0 of MenACWY control vaccination.

In nucleotides, the CDR3 is TGTGCCAGCAGCGCCCCGGGCATTCACAATCAGCCCCAGCATTTT. Residues: CASSAPGIHNQPQHF. The chain uses TRBV28 and TRBJ1-5; D not resolved. Trimming pared 6 bases from V and 3 bases from J, leaving 15 bases between. Germline CDR1 MDHEN, CDR2 SYDVKM. This CDR3 has 15 residues.